Here is one T cell receptor beta chain with its context. Its specific antigen is unknown. Per-base qualities were not stored, and no clone one base away is much larger. The sample is drawn from a study of blood T cells in healthy people across ages (dated by TCRdb to 2014 to 2015). For context, the study as a whole: In model experiments, roughly one uniquely barcoded TCR beta cDNA molecule per two T cells was captured by template switching. The study measured age-related changes in TCR beta repertoire diversity using deep sequencing normalized with unique cDNA molecular identifiers. Four age groups were formed from the donors: young (average approximately 16 years), middle-aged (more than 35), aged (approximately 60) and long-lived (roughly 88). Donors of different ages were randomly distributed across sequencing lanes to avoid experimental bias. For two donors (one aged 18 to 29 and one aged 80 or older), the study analyzed two additional independent replicas of 1 million unique cDNA reads from the same blood draw. On the study overall, not on this receptor specifically: Observed TCR beta diversity per million T cells fell roughly linearly with age, and a significant reduction was already apparent by age approximately 41. Because the CMV infection status of the donors was unknown, age-related changes in expanded clonotypes may potentially have been confounded. A strong correlation was found between observed TCR beta diversity and the percentage of naive T cells measured by flow cytometry. Estimates of total diversity based on one million sequenced T cells were considered lower bounds and underestimates. Bulk unsorted PBMC profiling prevented conclusive comparison of naive and antigen-experienced compartments. Compared with the aged group, more naive CD4+ T cells, fewer expanded clones and increased TCR diversity were shown by the long-lived group, suggesting age selection.

Trimming removed 4 bases from V and 8 bases from J, leaving 17 bases between the germline ends. CDR1 SGHTA and CDR2 FQGNSA are derived from the germline V gene. Its CDR3 holds 15 amino acids, cysteine through phenylalanine. CDR3 DNA is the only sequence kept; it has 45 bases, read in frame from the first base. Donors were 35 to 40 systemically healthy Caucasian individuals from Russia aged roughly 6 to 90 years. Each donor gave 8 to 10 milliliters of peripheral blood, drawn into EDTA-treated Vacutainer tubes. Ficoll-Paque density-gradient centrifugation was used to isolate PBMCs, with at least 7 million per sample. Trizol reagent was used to extract total RNA from PBMCs, with at least 5.5 micrograms per sample. For every donor, flow cytometry on a PBMC aliquot measured the percentage of naive CD45RAhigh/CD27high T cells. Libraries were built with 5' RACE. The data were produced on an Illumina HiSeq 2500. A second PCR of about 7 to 12 cycles was run with a J-beta primer mix and a sample-barcoded 5' primer. A unique molecular identifier was introduced onto each TCR beta cDNA molecule by a template-switch 5' adaptor carrying 12 random nucleotides. At least 3 million CDR3-containing paired-end reads were obtained from each sample. The Mint cDNA synthesis kit, primed by a TRBC-specific oligonucleotide, was used to synthesize first-strand cDNA from all RNA. After uracil-DNA glycosylase treatment, a first 18-cycle PCR used universal primers M1SS and BC2_uni_R on all cDNA. On the authors' methods: Normalization of each sample was performed by random selection of 1 million high-quality reads, each carrying a distinct molecular identifier. Reads with shared molecular identifiers were discarded instead of being binned into consensus sequences. CDR3 identification, clonotype clustering and error correction used MiTCR with a Q25 quality threshold and the strictest error-elimination algorithm. A nonparametric unseen species model using Euler transformation provided a lower-bound estimate of total TCR beta diversity. The public reads were quality trimmed at Q25 with fastp and then assembled into clones with MiXCR by TCRdb, keeping productive beta chains. CDR3 protein duplicates are merged, each entry listing the most common genes and DNA. TCRdb's processing, not the authors', yielded these V and J calls. The sample table holds under 850,000 distinct CDR3 sequences, of which around 36% were seen once. The ten largest make up 10% to 15% of the sample.

The TCR originated in a man younger than 35 in good health. Sequenced material: blood. The chain is assembled from TRBV7-2 and TRBJ1-4, with TRBD1 perhaps the D gene, on 5 matching bases. The DNA sequence reads TGTGCCAGCAGCTGGAGACAGAAGGGCGTAGAAAAACTGTTTTTT. Translation gives CASSWRQKGVEKLFF.